This entry lists 23 T cell receptor beta chains sequenced from one sample in a study of T cell repertoires in cytomegalovirus infection. Their antigens are not known. TCRdb analysed the reads with MiXCR anew, one entry per CDR3 protein. The table includes around 430,000 distinct CDR3 sequences, roughly 43% detected once. Sequences were derived from cultured PBMCs, sampled from culture after CMV antigen stimulation. Source of these receptors: a human donor in good health (CMV status not recorded). Some clones in this sample may be carry-over from other donors' samples.

The chain is built from TRBV6-5 and TRBJ2-7, with D perhaps matching TRBD2 (6 bases). In germline, CDR1 is MNHEY, CDR2 SVGAGI. V lost 1 base to trimming and J lost 3 bases, with 10 bases between them. CDR3 length equals 14 residues. The CDR3 DNA sequence: TGTGCCAGCAGTTACTTGGGACTCGACTACGAGCAGTACTTC. This gives the protein CASSYLGLDYEQYF.

CDR3 sequence reads: CASSSPSGVDTQYF. The CDR3 DNA reads TGTGCCAGCAGCTCCCCTAGCGGGGTGGATACGCAGTATTTT. The genes are TRBV11-2 and TRBJ2-3; 9 positions match TRBD2. The CDR3 totals 14 residues. Trimming removed 4 bases from V and 6 bases from J; junction bases left unmatched: 5. Germline CDR1 and CDR2: SGHAT and FQNNGV. The variable domain in full, completed from reference TRBV11-2 and TRBJ2-3, reads EAGVAQSPRYKIIEKRQSVAFWCNPISGHATLYWYQQILGQGPKLLIQFQNNGVVDDSQLPKDRFSAERLKGVDSTLKIQPAKLEDSAVYLCASSSPSGVDTQYFGPGTRLTVL.

V gene TRBV15 combines with J gene TRBJ2-1; D is unclear. The CDR3 extends over 14 amino acids. Germline V gene sequence: CDR1 LNHNV, CDR2 YYDKDF (reference sequence). V was cut by 0 bases and J by 8 bases, with 11 bases left in between. The CDR3 nucleotides are TGTGCCACCAGCAGAGATCTTCCCCTTCATGAGCAGTTCTTC. Its translation is CATSRDLPLHEQFF.

The V and J genes are TRBV18 and TRBJ2-1; D may be TRBD2 (6 bases). Germline lookup yields CDR1 KGHSH and CDR2 LQKENI. Trimming pared 2 bases from V and 9 bases from J, leaving 14 bases between. CDR3 size: 14 residues. The CDR3 bases are TGTGCCAGCTCACCAGTGCCAGCGGGTGGTGAGCAGTTCTTC. It yields the protein CASSPVPAGGEQFF.

This clonotype was counted between two and nine times. The chain has TRBV7-2 and TRBJ2-5; 14 nucleotides agree with TRBD2. Germline assignment: CDR1 SGHTA and CDR2 FQGNSA. The CDR3 loop spans 17 amino acids. V dropped 5 bases and J dropped 1; count of bases not matched to a gene: 6. This CDR3 is CASSLGLAGGPQETQYF. The CDR3, as DNA: TGTGCCAGCAGCCTCGGACTAGCGGGAGGCCCCCAAGAGACCCAGTACTTC.

This clonotype was counted between two and nine times. The V gene is TRBV7-6, the J gene TRBJ2-5; no clear D. V lost 9 bases to trimming and J lost 6 bases, with 5 bases between them. The CDR3 is 9 amino acids. The V gene's germline CDR1 is SGHVS and CDR2 FNYEAQ. CDR3 loop: CAREQTQYF. The DNA for the CDR3 is TGTGCCAGGGAGCAGACCCAGTACTTC.

This clonotype has more than one count but fewer than ten. The chain uses TRBV2 and TRBJ2-3, with 9 bases that match TRBD2. Germline-derived CDR1 and CDR2 are SNHLY and FYNNEI. Trimming took 0 bases from V and 5 from J; bases not matched to a gene: 12. The CDR3 extends over 18 amino acids. In DNA form, the CDR3 reads TGTGCCAGCAGTGAAGCGTTGGCTAGCGGGACCCCGGTAGATACGCAGTATTTT. Its translation: CASSEALASGTPVDTQYF.

The rearrangement uses TRBV11-2 and TRBJ1-1; D is possibly TRBD1 (5 bases). Germline CDR1 reads SGHAT; CDR2 reads FQNNGV. V lost 6 bases to trimming and J lost 1 base, with 18 bases between them. This CDR3 is built from 16 residues. The CDR3 DNA follows: TGTGCCAGCAGTGACGTCCCTTGGGGGAAGAACACTGAAGCTTTCTTT. Translated, it gives CASSDVPWGKNTEAFF.

The chain combines TRBV20-1 with TRBJ2-2; 7 nucleotides align to TRBD2. After removal of 4 bases from V and 3 bases from J, the junction contained 5 bases not matched to a gene. From germline, CDR1 is DFQATT and CDR2 SNEGSKA (reference sequence). The CDR3 contains 14 residues. CDR3 protein: CSATTGRDTGELFF. CDR3 in DNA: TGCAGTGCTACAACGGGGAGGGACACCGGGGAGCTGTTTTTT.

V and J are TRBV7-9 and TRBJ2-5; TRBD2 agrees at 11 bases. Trimming at V came to 5 bases and at J to 0 bases, leaving 5 bases not matched to a gene. Germline V CDR1 and CDR2: SEHNR, FQNEAQ (reference sequence). This CDR3 region has 16 residues. Here the CDR3 DNA reads TGTGCCAGCAGCCCCGGGACTAGCGGAAACCAAGAGACCCAGTACTTC. Amino acid sequence: CASSPGTSGNQETQYF.

V is TRBV27 and J is TRBJ1-5; a possible D gene is TRBD1 (5 bases). Trimming pared 8 bases from V and 3 bases from J, leaving 8 bases between. This CDR3 has 12 amino acids. Germline V gene data show CDR1 as MNHEY and CDR2 as SMNVEV (reference sequence). CDR3 sequence reads: CASRGHNQPQHF. CDR3 bases: TGTGCCAGCCGGGGCCACAATCAGCCCCAGCATTTT.

This clonotype was counted between two and nine times. The chain couples TRBV11-2 to TRBJ2-1; D is ambiguous. CDR1 and CDR2 (germline): SGHAT, FQNNGV. This CDR3 has 13 residues. V lost 2 bases, J lost 5 bases, and 7 bases lay in between. The CDR3 bases are TGTGCCAGCAGCTTATGGAGTGACAATGAGCAGTTCTTC. Translating it yields CASSLWSDNEQFF.

The chain combines TRBV7-2 with TRBJ2-3, with 9 bases matching TRBD1. CDR3 length: 15 amino acids. Germline V CDR1 and CDR2: SGHTA, FQGNSA. Germline trimming cut 5 bases from V and 3 bases from J; bases unmatched to any gene: 6. CDR3 bases: TGTGCCAGCAGCAAACAGGGGGCATTGACAGATACGCAGTATTTT. Amino acid sequence: CASSKQGALTDTQYF.

This clonotype has more than one count but fewer than ten. J is TRBJ2-7 and V is TRBV19; 8 positions match TRBD2. Germline V CDR1 and CDR2: LNHDA, SQIVND (reference sequence). Trimming at V came to 5 bases and at J to 2 bases, leaving 14 bases not matched to a gene. This CDR3 has 17 residues. The CDR3 is CASSPSRGSGTPYEQYF. CDR3 bases: TGTGCCAGTAGTCCTTCCCGGGGTAGCGGGACCCCCTACGAGCAGTACTTC.

The V and J genes are TRBV6-1 and TRBJ2-1; D is ambiguous. Trimming cost V 1 base and J 13 bases, with 2 bases left between them. Germline loops: CDR1 MNHNS, CDR2 SASEGT. This CDR3 has 9 residues. The CDR3 coding sequence is TGTGCCAGCAGTGAAGAACAGTTCTTC. As protein: CASSEEQFF.

This sequence joins TRBV2 and TRBJ2-2; perhaps TRBD2 as D (6 bases). Germline-derived CDR1 and CDR2 are SNHLY and FYNNEI. V was shortened by 6 bases and J by 4 bases, with 18 bases between the two germline ends. The CDR3 is 16 amino acids. This CDR3 reads CASSLQSAGLTGELFF. The CDR3 DNA follows: TGTGCCAGCAGCTTGCAATCGGCGGGACTCACCGGGGAGCTGTTTTTT. Full variable domain (missing parts from reference TRBV2 and TRBJ2-2): EPEVTQTPSHQVTQMGQEVILRCVPISNHLYFYWYRQILGQKVEFLVSFYNNEISEKSEIFDDQFSVERPDGSNFTLKIRSTKLEDSAMYFCASSLQSAGLTGELFFGEGSRLTVL.

The chain couples TRBV4-1 to TRBJ1-4; D is possibly TRBD1 (5 bases). Per germline, CDR1 MGHRA and CDR2 YSYEKL. V lost 0 bases and J 5 bases, leaving 13 bases between the germline ends. The CDR3 has 16 amino acids. The CDR3: CASSQDPDWGNEKLFF. The CDR3 bases are TGCGCCAGCAGCCAAGATCCCGATTGGGGGAATGAAAAACTGTTTTTT.

The rearrangement links TRBV6-1 to TRBJ1-1; unclear D gene. The germline CDR1 and CDR2 sequences are MNHNS and SASEGT. The CDR3 is made up of 13 amino acids. V was shortened by 2 bases and J by 11 bases, with 15 bases between the two germline ends. CDR3 sequence reads: CASSERREAGAFF. The CDR3 region has the DNA TGTGCCAGCAGTGAAAGAAGAGAGGCTGGGGCTTTCTTT.

V and J are TRBV30 and TRBJ2-5; 14 nucleotides align to TRBD2. Germline CDR1 and CDR2: GTSNPN and SVGIG (reference sequence). CDR3 length: 15 amino acids. The trim removed 1 base at V and 7 bases at J, leaving 5 bases unmatched. CDR3 amino acids: CAWSGGLAGGGTQYF. The CDR3, as DNA: TGTGCCTGGAGTGGCGGACTAGCGGGAGGAGGGACCCAGTACTTC.

This clonotype appeared a few times. V is TRBV12-3 or TRBV12-4 and J is TRBJ2-3, with TRBD2 identical over 11 bases. The CDR3 consists of 16 residues. V lost 3 bases, J lost 2 bases, and 4 bases stayed unmatched. The CDR3 region has the DNA TGTGCCAGCAGTTTTCCTAGCGGGGGGTTCACAGATACGCAGTATTTT. Protein: CASSFPSGGFTDTQYF.

The V call is TRBV5-4, the J call TRBJ2-7; 9 bases are shared with TRBD2. The length of the CDR3 is 16 residues. Germline-derived CDR1 and CDR2 are SGHNT and YYREEE (reference sequence). V lost 1 base to trimming and J lost 0 bases; unmatched junction nucleotides: 5. The CDR3 here is CASSLKLAGYSYEQYF. In DNA, the CDR3 is TGTGCCAGCAGCTTGAAACTAGCGGGTTACTCCTACGAGCAGTACTTC.

This clonotype was counted a few times. The V gene is TRBV7-2, the J gene TRBJ2-2; D gene uncertain. V gave up 5 bases and J gave up 7 bases, with 11 bases separating them. The germline gives CDR1 SGHTA, CDR2 FQGNSA. The CDR3 is made up of 13 amino acids. DNA of the CDR3: TGTGCCAGCAGCCCTGACGCTCTCGGGGAGCTGTTTTTT. Encoded protein: CASSPDALGELFF.

V gene TRBV3-1 combines with J gene TRBJ2-7; D is possibly TRBD2 (6 bases). CDR1 is LGHDT, CDR2 YNNKEL, per germline (reference sequence). The CDR3 covers 14 residues. V was cut by 8 bases and J by 4 bases, with 18 bases left in between. In DNA form, the CDR3 reads TGTGCCAGCTCTGCCACCGGGGGAGGTTACGAGCAGTACTTC. Translated: CASSATGGGYEQYF.